The rows below give T cell receptor beta chains drawn from one sample of a study of beta chain features in type 1 diabetes. Profiling relied on immunoSEQ multiplex PCR, and the TCRdb table lists in-frame clones only, not all of them. The data hold over 650,000 clones, with over 13% observed a single time. The sequenced sample was naive CD4+ T cells from blood. These receptors all come from a man aged 18 to 29 with type 1 diabetes. The CDR3 runs from the conserved cysteine through the conserved F or W. Each record gives: D gene, J gene, clone size, V gene, CDR3 DNA, CDR3 protein. A D gene is named only where the DNA matches it firmly. Where a row states a size, it is once, few, many or the class of an expanded clone; other rows omit it.

. | TRBJ2-7 | few | TRBV6-5 | TGTGCCAGCAGTTCCCGGGATGAGCAGTACTTC | CASSSRDEQYF
. | TRBJ2-7 | few | TRBV7-2 | TGTGCCAGCAGCTTAGGCAGACTAAGCTCCTACGAGCAGTACTTC | CASSLGRLSSYEQYF
. | TRBJ2-5 | few | TRBV5-1 | TGCGCCAGCAGCTTGAGGGGTGAGACCCAGTACTTC | CASSLRGETQYF
. | TRBJ2-2 | . | TRBV14 | TGTGCCAGCAGCCAGCTGGTTGTGGGGGAGCTGTTTTTT | CASSQLVVGELFF
. | TRBJ2-3 | . | TRBV7-6 | TGTGCCAGCAGCTTATCTAAGGACACGGTACGGGCGACAGATACGCAGTATTTT | CASSLSKDTVRATDTQYF
TRBD1 | TRBJ1-3 | . | TRBV29-1 | TGCAGCGTTGAGGTACTAGGACAGGGGGCTCGAAACACCATATATTTT | CSVEVLGQGARNTIYF
TRBD2 | TRBJ2-5 | . | TRBV2 | TGTGCCAGCAGGAAGAATAGCGGGGGGGCCTTCCAAGAGACCCAGTACTTC | CASRKNSGGAFQETQYF
. | TRBJ1-1 | many | TRBV23-1 | TGCGCCAGCAGTCAAAGGGGGGAAGCTTTCTTT | CASSQRGEAFF
TRBD1 | TRBJ1-6 | few | TRBV19 | TGTGCCAGTAGAGAGCTCTGGACAGGGGATCATTCACCCCTCCACTTT | CASRELWTGDHSPLHF
. | TRBJ2-7 | . | TRBV29-1 | TGCAGCGTTGAGCAGGGAGGGTGGGGGCCCTACGAGCAGTACTTC | CSVEQGGWGPYEQYF
TRBD1 | TRBJ2-5 | . | TRBV28 | TGTGCCAGCAGTTCAGGACAGGGCCAAGAGACCCAGTACTTC | CASSSGQGQETQYF
. | TRBJ2-3 | . | TRBV2 | TGTGCCAGCACCACAAGGGGGGTTCCCGATACGCAGTATTTT | CASTTRGVPDTQYF
TRBD2 | TRBJ2-3 | few | TRBV6-1 | TGTGCCAGCAGGGAGCCTAGCGGAGGCACAGATACGCAGTATTTT | CASREPSGGTDTQYF
. | TRBJ2-5 | few | TRBV7-2 | TGTGCCAGCAGCTTAGGGGGGTCCACTCCACAGGGCCAGTACTTC | CASSLGGSTPQGQYF
. | TRBJ2-1 | few | TRBV7-9 | TGTGCCAGCAGCCCAACAGGGACGGCCTACAATGAGCAGTTCTTC | CASSPTGTAYNEQFF
TRBD1 | TRBJ2-2 | few | TRBV5-6 | TGTGCCAGCAGCCCCATGGGGCAGGGGGCGACCGGGGAGCTGTTTTTT | CASSPMGQGATGELFF
TRBD2 | TRBJ2-7 | . | TRBV4-1 | TGCGCCAGCAGCCAAGTCCCCCTCGCGGGAGTCACCTACGAGCAGTACTTC | CASSQVPLAGVTYEQYF
. | TRBJ2-4 | few | TRBV9 | TGTGCCAGCAGCGCTTTCGAGGCGGGCATTCAGTACTTC | CASSAFEAGIQYF
TRBD1 | TRBJ1-2 | . | TRBV25-1 | TGTGCCAGCAGTGCATCGGGGGGACAGGCCTACTATGGCTACACCTTC | CASSASGGQAYYGYTF
. | TRBJ1-2 | few | TRBV7-8 | TGTGCCAGCAGCCCCCTGGGTGAAACTAACTATGGCTACACCTTC | CASSPLGETNYGYTF
. | TRBJ2-3 | few | TRBV7-9 | TGTGCCAGCAGCTATCAGGGGTCATCAGATACGCAGTATTTT | CASSYQGSSDTQYF
. | TRBJ2-7 | few | TRBV2 | TGTGCCAGCAGGGAAAACTCAGGTATTCAGTACTTC | CASRENSGIQYF
TRBD1 | TRBJ2-7 | . | TRBV28 | TGTGCCAGCAAATCGACAGGGGATACCTACGAGCAGTACTTC | CASKSTGDTYEQYF
. | TRBJ2-1 | few | TRBV5-1 | TGCGCCAGCAGCTTGGGCGAAACCTACAATGAGCAGTTCTTC | CASSLGETYNEQFF
TRBD1 | TRBJ2-2 | few | TRBV30 | TGTGCCTGGAGTGGAGACAGGGGCACCGGGGAGCTGTTTTTT | CAWSGDRGTGELFF
. | TRBJ1-6 | . | TRBV2 | TGTGCCAGCAGTTCGGGCAGCCGGAGGTCCTATAATTCACCCCTCCACTTT | CASSSGSRRSYNSPLHF
TRBD1 | TRBJ2-7 | few | TRBV28 | TGTGCCAGCAGTTTGGGACAGGGGGACGAGCAGTACTTC | CASSLGQGDEQYF
. | TRBJ1-1 | few | TRBV29-1 | TGCAGCGCTGTCAGGACAGTTATGAACACTGAAGCTTTCTTT | CSAVRTVMNTEAFF
TRBD1 | TRBJ2-5 | . | TRBV5-4 | TGTGCCAGCAGCTTTTGGGGACAGGGCCAAGAGACCCAGTACTTC | CASSFWGQGQETQYF
. | TRBJ1-3 | . | TRBV18 | TGTGCCAGCTCATGGGGGACCCGCTCTGGAAACACCATATATTTT | CASSWGTRSGNTIYF
TRBD2 | TRBJ2-1 | . | TRBV5-1 | TGCGCCAGCAGTTCAATGCGGGGGGCTTACAATGAGCAGTTCTTC | CASSSMRGAYNEQFF
. | TRBJ2-4 | . | TRBV11-3 | TGTGCCAGCAGCTTTGCAGGGGAAAACATTCAGTACTTC | CASSFAGENIQYF
. | TRBJ2-7 | . | TRBV13 | TGTGCCAGCAGCTTAGTGAGGGCGGACTACGAGCAGTACTTC | CASSLVRADYEQYF
TRBD2 | TRBJ2-1 | . | TRBV11-1 | TGTGCCAGCAGCCTGATTAGCGGGAGCACGCAGTTCTTC | CASSLISGSTQFF
TRBD2 | TRBJ2-3 | . | TRBV15 | TGTGCCACCATGCCAGCGGGGGTTAGCACAGATACGCAGTATTTT | CATMPAGVSTDTQYF
. | TRBJ1-1 | few | TRBV2 | TGTGCCAGCAGCCTATTAATCGTCACTGAAGCTTTCTTT | CASSLLIVTEAFF
. | TRBJ2-2 | few | TRBV7-2 | TGTGCCAGCAGCTTTGGGGGCGCGAGAGCCGGGGAGCTGTTTTTT | CASSFGGARAGELFF
TRBD2 | TRBJ2-3 | . | TRBV7-2 | TGTGCCAGCAGCTCCGTACGCGGGAGGGCGGATACGCAGTATTTT | CASSSVRGRADTQYF
TRBD1 | TRBJ1-2 | few | TRBV4-3 | TGCGCCAGCAGCCCGCCGGGGACAGGGCTTTACGGCTACACCTTC | CASSPPGTGLYGYTF
. | TRBJ1-1 | . | TRBV7-6 | TGTGCCAGCAACCCCCTGGGGAGGAACACTGAAGCTTTCTTT | CASNPLGRNTEAFF
. | TRBJ2-3 | . | TRBV27 | TGTGCCAGTAGGACTACAACCACAGATACGCAGTATTTT | CASRTTTTDTQYF
. | TRBJ2-1 | few | TRBV5-1 | TGCGCCAGCAATCTAGACAGTTACAATGAGCAGTTCTTC | CASNLDSYNEQFF
. | TRBJ2-3 | few | TRBV9 | TGTGCCAGCACCCCAGCCCCGACGTACCGCGCAGATACGCAGTATTTT | CASTPAPTYRADTQYF
. | TRBJ2-7 | few | TRBV30 | TGTGCCTGGAGTCGGGGCGGGGGCCGGTTTGGCGAGCAGTACTTC | CAWSRGGGRFGEQYF
. | TRBJ2-1 | few | TRBV15 | TGTGCCACCAGGATATTCCGGGGGGACAGCCTTTTCTTC | CATRIFRGDSLFF
TRBD1 | TRBJ2-3 | . | TRBV7-9 | TGTGCCAGCAGCTTGGGTCCGACAGGGGATGCCACAGATACGCAGTATTTT | CASSLGPTGDATDTQYF
. | TRBJ1-4 | few | TRBV5-1 | TGCGCCAGCAGCTTGGCCGAGGCCATCCAGCTCTCGGATGAAAAACTGTTTTTT | CASSLAEAIQLSDEKLFF
. | TRBJ1-1 | . | TRBV4-2 | TGTGCCAGCAGCCAAGTGAACTTGAACACTGAAGCTTTCTTT | CASSQVNLNTEAFF
. | TRBJ2-7 | few | TRBV5-1 | TGCGCCAGCAGCGCAGGGACTTACTACGAGCAGTACTTC | CASSAGTYYEQYF
TRBD1 | TRBJ1-2 | few | TRBV29-1 | TGCAGCGCCTTGCAGGGACAGGGTGGTTATGGCTACACCTTC | CSALQGQGGYGYTF
. | TRBJ2-7 | . | TRBV7-9 | TGTGCCAGCGAGGCAGACACCTACGAGCAGTACTTC | CASEADTYEQYF